The TCR beta chain under discussion was sequenced for a study of technical replicates of blood from a handful of donors. The CDR3 length is 14 residues. CDR1 and CDR2 (germline): SGHRS, YFSETQ. The J segment lost 3 bases and the V segment lost 3 bases, leaving 4 bases of the junction unmatched. Generated by immunoSEQ multiplex PCR, the TCRdb table keeps only in-frame clones and is missing some. The sample has tens of thousands of clones, roughly 91% seen once. Sequencing used T cells isolated from PBMCs. This rearrangement joins TRBV5-1 to TRBJ2-5; the match to TRBD2 covers 8 bases. The TCR originated in a human donor in good health. CDR3 bases: TGCGCCAGCAGCTCGGGAGGGCGGGAAGAGACCCAGTACTTC. Translated, it gives CASSSGGREETQYF.